The text below deals with one T cell receptor beta chain. Its cognate antigen is unknown. CDR1 is SGHRS, CDR2 YFSETQ, per germline. V lost 4 bases and J lost 6; bases outside the gene matches: 12. The CDR3 length is 15 residues. The entry originates in a study of T cells in narcolepsy. Study-level results: In some patient and control memory CD4+ samples, autoreactive clones were absent. HCRT-specific and TRIB2-specific autoreactive clonotypes appeared among same-patient CSF and blood CD4+ clonotypes.

Assay: immunoSEQ multiplex PCR; the TCRdb copy retains only in-frame clones and omits some. This repertoire shows 30,000 to 40,000 clones, more than 75% found once; its top ten account for 2.3%. The chain combines TRBV5-1 with TRBJ2-5; the match to TRBD1 covers 7 bases. The TCR sequence derives from a human donor in good health. Material for sequencing was memory (CD45RA-) CD4+ T cells from blood. The CDR3 DNA reads as TGCGCCAGCAGCACAGGGACAGCTATTGGGCAGACCCAGTACTTC. Protein: CASSTGTAIGQTQYF.